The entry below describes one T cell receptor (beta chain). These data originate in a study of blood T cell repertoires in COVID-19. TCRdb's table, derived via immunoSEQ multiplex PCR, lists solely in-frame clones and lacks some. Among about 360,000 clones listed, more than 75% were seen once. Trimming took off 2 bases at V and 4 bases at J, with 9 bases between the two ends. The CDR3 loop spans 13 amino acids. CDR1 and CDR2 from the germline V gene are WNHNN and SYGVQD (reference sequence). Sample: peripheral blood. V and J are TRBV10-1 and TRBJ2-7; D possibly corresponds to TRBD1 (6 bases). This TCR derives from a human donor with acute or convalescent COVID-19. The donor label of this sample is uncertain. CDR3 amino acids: CASSEGRGYEQYF. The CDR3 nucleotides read TGCGCCAGCAGTGAGGGCAGGGGATACGAGCAGTACTTC.